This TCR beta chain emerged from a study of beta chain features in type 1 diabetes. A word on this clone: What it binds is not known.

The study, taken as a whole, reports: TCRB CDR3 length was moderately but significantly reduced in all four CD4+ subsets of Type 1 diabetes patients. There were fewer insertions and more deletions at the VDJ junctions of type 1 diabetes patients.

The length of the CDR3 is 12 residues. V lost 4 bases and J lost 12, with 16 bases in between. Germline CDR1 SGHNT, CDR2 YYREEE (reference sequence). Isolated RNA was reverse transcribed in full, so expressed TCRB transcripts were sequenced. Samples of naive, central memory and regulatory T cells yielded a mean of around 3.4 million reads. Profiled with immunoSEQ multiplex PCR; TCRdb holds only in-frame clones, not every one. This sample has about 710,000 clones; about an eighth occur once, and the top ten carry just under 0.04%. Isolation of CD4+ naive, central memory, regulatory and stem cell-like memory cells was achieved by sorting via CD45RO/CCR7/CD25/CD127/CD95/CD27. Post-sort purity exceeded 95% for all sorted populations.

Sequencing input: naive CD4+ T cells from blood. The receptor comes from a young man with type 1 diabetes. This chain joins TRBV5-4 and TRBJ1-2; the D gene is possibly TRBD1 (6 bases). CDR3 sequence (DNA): TGTGCCAGCAGCATAACACAGGGAGATAACACCTTC. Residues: CASSITQGDNTF.